The text below deals with one T cell receptor beta chain. The record originates from a study of blood T cell repertoires in COVID-19. Trimming left V 0 bases short and J 3 bases short, with 8 bases between. Germline V gene sequence: CDR1 LGHNT, CDR2 FRNRAP. This CDR3 region has 14 residues. Measured with immunoSEQ multiplex PCR; TCRdb has only the in-frame clones, and not every one. The sample gives around 19,000 clones, 65% to 85% of which show up once; around 14% is in the top ten. The rearrangement links TRBV12-5 to TRBJ1-1; the D gene is possibly TRBD1 (6 bases). Material for sequencing was peripheral blood. The TCR sequence derives from a middle-aged man with active or convalescent COVID-19. The CDR3 bases are TGTGCTAGTGGTTTGGTACCAGGGGACACTGAAGCTTTCTTT. Its translation is CASGLVPGDTEAFF.